The 27 T cell receptor beta chains given below trace back to one sample, sequenced in a study of pediatric ulcerative colitis. The method was immunoSEQ multiplex PCR; TCRdb's version includes in-frame clones alone and lacks a portion of them. The sample contains 57,000 or so clones, more than 75% of which appear only once. The sequenced material came from blood. The receptors derive from a boy aged 5 to 17 who was a control in a study of pediatric ulcerative colitis.

This chain connects TRBV5-1 to TRBJ2-3; weak D call: TRBD1 (6 bases). Germline V gives CDR1 SGHRS, CDR2 YFSETQ. This CDR3 spans 13 amino acids. With 0 bases removed from V and 6 bases from J, the gap between germline ends came to 8 bases. CDR3 sequence reads: CASSLDRADTQYF. As DNA, the CDR3 is TGCGCCAGCAGCTTGGACAGGGCTGATACGCAGTATTTT.

The V and J genes are TRBV4-1 and TRBJ1-4; D not certain. Trimming cost V 2 bases and J 4 bases, with 17 bases left between them. CDR3 length: 17 residues. Per the germline V gene, CDR1 is MGHRA and CDR2 is YSYEKL. Here the CDR3 DNA reads TGCGCCAGCAGCCAAAATCCCCCGCCAGCCTATAATGAAAAACTGTTTTTT. Protein product: CASSQNPPPAYNEKLFF.

This sequence joins TRBV6-1 and TRBJ2-7; D tentatively fits TRBD1 or TRBD2 (6 bases each). This CDR3 comprises 16 residues. The germline V gene has CDR1 MNHNS and CDR2 SASEGT. V gave up 3 bases and J gave up 1 base, with 16 bases separating them. CDR3 DNA sequence: TGTGCCAGCAGTGAGGCCGACGGGGGCCCTTCCTACGAGCAGTACTTC. It encodes CASSEADGGPSYEQYF.

This clone was detected a few times. DNA for the CDR3: TGTGCCAGCAGCTTAGGCGTTACAGCGAACACCGGGGAGCTGTTTTTT. As protein: CASSLGVTANTGELFF. The J gene is TRBJ2-2, the V gene TRBV11-2; D is undetermined. This CDR3 comprises 16 residues. V was shortened by 1 base and J by 0 bases, with 9 bases between the two germline ends. The germline V gene encodes CDR1 SGHAT and CDR2 FQNNGV.

This chain uses TRBV4-1 with TRBJ2-7; D unresolved. Trimming pared 0 bases from V and 4 bases from J, leaving 16 bases between. The CDR3 runs to 16 residues. Germline CDR1 reads MGHRA; CDR2 reads YSYEKL. The CDR3 bases are TGCGCCAGCAGCCAAGATTCCGAGTGGCGTCCGTACGAGCAGTACTTC. Its protein is CASSQDSEWRPYEQYF.

This chain joins TRBV21-1 and TRBJ2-6; the D call TRBD1 from the table was never checked on the DNA. TRBV21-1 has pseudogene status. This CDR3 is 20 amino acids long. The CDR3 reads CASSKALRQGGYSGANVLTF. The CDR3 coding sequence is TGTGCCAGCAGCAAAGCACTAAGACAGGGGGGATACTCTGGGGCCAACGTCCTGACTTTC.

The chain joins TRBV23-1 to TRBJ2-7; D remains unclear. TRBV23-1 is classed as an ORF, of uncertain function. CDR3 length equals 16 residues. Trimming cost V 7 bases and J 3 bases, with 22 bases left between them. The CDR3 is CASTPLFGHGFYEQYF. CDR3 bases: TGCGCCAGCACCCCCCTTTTTGGGCACGGTTTCTACGAGCAGTACTTC.

The chain has TRBV4-3 and TRBJ2-1, with D perhaps TRBD1 or TRBD2 (6 bases each). The CDR3 has 16 residues. Per the germline V gene, CDR1 is LGHNA and CDR2 is YSLEER. V lost 0 bases and J lost 4, with 13 bases in between. CDR3 DNA: TGCGCCAGCAGCCAAGATCCCCGGGGGCCGTACAATGAGCAGTTCTTC. Its protein product is CASSQDPRGPYNEQFF.

V usage is TRBV7-2 and J usage is TRBJ2-7; 11 positions agree with TRBD1. Germline V gives CDR1 SGHTA, CDR2 FQGNSA. J gave up 3 bases and V 6 bases, and 7 bases lay outside the gene matches. The CDR3 has 15 amino acids. The DNA of the CDR3 is TGTGCCAGCAGATTTCCGGGACAGGGGGACTACGAGCAGTACTTC. Residues: CASRFPGQGDYEQYF.

The chain couples TRBV28 to TRBJ1-3, with D perhaps matching TRBD1 (5 bases). The germline V gene encodes CDR1 MDHEN and CDR2 SYDVKM. Trimming stripped 3 bases from V and 1 base from J, with 10 bases between. This CDR3 has 15 residues. The CDR3 loop is CASSFRGRSGNTIYF. Here the CDR3 DNA reads TGTGCCAGCAGTTTTAGGGGACGGTCTGGAAACACCATATATTTT. Full variable domain (missing parts from reference TRBV28 and TRBJ1-3): DVKVTQSSRYLVKRTGEKVFLECVQDMDHENMFWYRQDPGLGLRLIYFSYDVKMKEKGDIPEGYSVSREKKERFSLILESASTNQTSMYLCASSFRGRSGNTIYFGEGSWLTVV.

The chain uses TRBV7-2 and TRBJ2-2; 14 bases match TRBD2. Germline V lookup: CDR1 SGHTA, CDR2 FQGNSA. The CDR3 extends over 17 amino acids. V gave up 5 bases and J gave up 3 bases; unmatched junction bases: 5. This CDR3 is CASSLGLAGVHTGELFF. CDR3 nucleotide sequence: TGTGCCAGCAGCCTGGGACTAGCGGGGGTCCACACCGGGGAGCTGTTTTTT. Complete variable domain (other parts from reference TRBV7-2 and TRBJ2-2): GAGVSQSPSNKVTEKGKDVELRCDPISGHTALYWYRQSLGQGLEFLIYFQGNSAPDKSGLPSDRFSAERTGGSVSTLTIQRTQQEDSAVYLCASSLGLAGVHTGELFFGEGSRLTVL.

The chain has TRBV7-2 and TRBJ1-2, with D possibly being TRBD1 (5 bases). Looked up from germline, CDR1 is SGHTA and CDR2 is FQGNSA. This CDR3 spans 13 amino acids. The V end was cut by 4 bases, the J end by 4 bases, with 10 bases between. The CDR3 DNA reads TGTGCCAGCAGCTCTGACAGCCTCTATGGCTACACCTTC. Its translation: CASSSDSLYGYTF.

This rearrangement joins TRBV7-6 to TRBJ2-3; D possibly matches TRBD1 or TRBD2 (6 bases each). CDR3 length equals 15 residues. Trimming took off 1 base at V and 5 bases at J, with 13 bases between the two ends. The germline V gene encodes CDR1 SGHVS and CDR2 FNYEAQ. Written as DNA, the CDR3 is TGTGCCAGCAGCTTAGTGGGGGGCGCGGGAGATACGCAGTATTTT. Its translation is CASSLVGGAGDTQYF.

This clone was seen only a few times. V and J are TRBV2 and TRBJ2-7, with TRBD1 matching 7 bases. The V gene end was trimmed by 6 bases and the J gene end by 2 bases; junction bases not matched to a gene: 4. The CDR3 consists of 13 residues. Germline loops: CDR1 SNHLY, CDR2 FYNNEI. This CDR3 is CASRDRTPYEQYF. The CDR3 bases are TGTGCCAGCAGGGACAGGACACCCTACGAGCAGTACTTC.

V gene TRBV6-1 combines with J gene TRBJ1-1; 8 positions match TRBD1. Germline V gene lookup returns CDR1 MNHNS and CDR2 SASEGT. The CDR3 contains 15 residues. With V trimmed by 2 bases and J by 4 bases, 6 bases remained unmatched. As DNA, the CDR3 is TGTGCCAGCAGTGAATGGGCAGGGGGCTTCACTGAAGCTTTCTTT. Translated: CASSEWAGGFTEAFF.

The J gene is TRBJ1-2, the V gene TRBV15, with 8 bases lining up with TRBD1. The CDR3 spans 15 residues. The germline gives CDR1 LNHNV, CDR2 YYDKDF (reference sequence). V was clipped by 1 base and J by 5 bases; unmatched bases: 6. The CDR3 region is CATSRGQGIGYGYTF. CDR3 bases: TGTGCCACCAGCAGAGGACAGGGGATAGGGTATGGCTACACCTTC.

This clone was seen a few times. The chain joins TRBV27 to TRBJ1-1; D call uncertain. V was trimmed by 3 bases and J by 1 base, leaving 6 bases between them. CDR3 length: 13 amino acids. Germline CDR1 and CDR2: MNHEY and SMNVEV (reference sequence). The CDR3 sequence: CASSFIGNTEAFF. The CDR3 DNA reads as TGTGCCAGCAGTTTTATAGGGAACACTGAAGCTTTCTTT.

The chain is built from TRBV27 and TRBJ2-7; 7 nucleotides align to TRBD2. This CDR3 contains 14 residues. Germline V lookup: CDR1 MNHEY, CDR2 SMNVEV (reference sequence). V dropped 6 bases and J dropped 7; count of bases not matched to a gene: 12. The CDR3 protein is CASRGLTSTVEQYF. Here the CDR3 DNA reads TGTGCCAGCAGGGGACTGACTAGCACTGTGGAGCAGTACTTC.

The chain employs TRBV28 and TRBJ2-7, with D possibly being TRBD1 (7 bases). CDR1 is MDHEN and CDR2 is SYDVKM in the germline V gene. This CDR3 contains 15 residues. Trimming cost V 7 bases and J 3 bases, with 19 bases left between them. CDR3 DNA sequence: TGTGCCAGCATTGGGGCGGACAGGAGGGGCTACGAGCAGTACTTC. Residues: CASIGADRRGYEQYF.

This chain connects TRBV28 to TRBJ2-3; D might be TRBD2 (6 bases). V lost 7 bases and J 6 bases, leaving 17 bases between the germline ends. Germline V gene data show CDR1 as MDHEN and CDR2 as SYDVKM. This CDR3 comprises 14 residues. Here the CDR3 reads CASTYRGWGDTQYF. In DNA form, the CDR3 reads TGTGCCAGCACATATCGGGGGTGGGGTGATACGCAGTATTTT.

Written as DNA, the CDR3 is TGTGCCAGCAGTGAAGTTACAGGTGGGCCGGGTTTCTTT. Translated: CASSEVTGGPGFF. The rearrangement links TRBV6-1 to TRBJ1-1; D is possibly TRBD1 (5 bases). In germline, CDR1 is MNHNS, CDR2 SASEGT. V gave up 1 base and J gave up 13 bases, with 16 bases separating them. The CDR3 covers 13 residues.

This clone occurred a few times. The rearrangement joins TRBV6-6 to TRBJ1-5; D call uncertain. Looked up from germline, CDR1 is MNHNY and CDR2 is SVGAGI (reference sequence). V lost 4 bases and J lost 0, with 7 bases in between. The CDR3 sequence is 14 residues long. CDR3 loop: CASSSQISNQPQHF. CDR3 nucleotides: TGTGCCAGCAGTTCACAGATTAGCAATCAGCCCCAGCATTTT.

The gene calls are TRBV19 and TRBJ2-7; possible D gene TRBD1, 5 bases. This CDR3 spans 14 amino acids. Deletions cut 5 bases from V and 5 bases from J, with 16 bases between. Looked up from germline, CDR1 is LNHDA and CDR2 is SQIVND (reference sequence). The CDR3 nucleotides are TGTGCCAGTAGTTTTAGTGAAGGGGCAAACGAGCAGTACTTC. This codes for CASSFSEGANEQYF.

V gene TRBV7-2 combines with J gene TRBJ1-4; D is unclear. The V gene's germline CDR1 is SGHTA and CDR2 FQGNSA. V shed 1 base and J shed 5 bases, with 8 bases lying between them. This CDR3 spans 14 amino acids. DNA of the CDR3: TGTGCCAGCAGCTTAGGTCGAGGGAATGAAAAACTGTTTTTT. It is translated as CASSLGRGNEKLFF.

This chain connects TRBV11-2 to TRBJ2-1, with 9 bases matching TRBD2. V dropped 3 bases and J dropped 6; count of bases not matched to a gene: 9. Germline CDR1 is SGHAT and CDR2 is FQNNGV. The CDR3 totals 16 residues. The CDR3 spells CASSLRAGGVFNEQFF. CDR3 coding DNA: TGTGCCAGCAGCTTGCGAGCGGGGGGAGTTTTCAATGAGCAGTTCTTC.

This clone was counted a single time. This chain joins TRBV9 and TRBJ2-2, with a tentative D call TRBD1 (6 bases). Germline V gene lookup returns CDR1 SGDLS and CDR2 YYNGEE. This CDR3 has 16 amino acids. V was trimmed by 0 bases and J by 6 bases, leaving 15 bases between them. CDR3 sequence: CASSVVGQLFAGELFF. CDR3 coding DNA: TGTGCCAGCAGCGTAGTCGGACAGTTATTTGCCGGGGAGCTGTTTTTT.

In DNA, the CDR3 is TGTGCCAGCAGCGCGCTCTCCTACGAGCAGTACTTC. Translation gives CASSALSYEQYF. The gene calls are TRBV9 and TRBJ2-7, with no clear D. V was trimmed by 3 bases and J by 0 bases, leaving 4 bases between them. The CDR3 is 12 residues long. From germline, CDR1 is SGDLS and CDR2 YYNGEE.